This entry is about one TCR beta chain. This record belongs to a study of patients and donors after allogeneic stem cell transplantation. MiXCR, run by TCRdb on the RT-PCR reads, gives a single entry per CDR3 protein. The repertoire has some 200,000 distinct CDR3 sequences, about 40% of them found once; the top ten carry about 30%. The CDR3 consists of 14 residues. V gave up 5 bases and J gave up 4 bases; unmatched junction bases: 4. Germline CDR1 is MNHEY and CDR2 is SVGAGI. Sequencing used blood, either unsorted or a sorted T cell fraction (not recorded which). The clonotype comes from a human donor who was either an allogeneic HSCT recipient or a stem cell or donor lymphocyte infusion donor (not recorded which). It is not recorded whose cells these are; they may come from a transplant donor. The chain carries TRBV6-5 and TRBJ2-1, with 8 bases aligning to TRBD2. The CDR3 region has the DNA TGTGCCAGCAGTCCCGGGGGGGATTACAATGAGCAGTTCTTC. Amino acids: CASSPGGDYNEQFF.